This T cell receptor (beta chain) was identified in a study of blood T cells in healthy people across ages. Sample-barcoded 5' priming and a J-beta primer mix drove a second PCR of about 6 to 11 cycles. TCRdb ran MiXCR on the 5' RACE reads and lists one entry per CDR3 protein. The sample lists about 800,000 distinct CDR3 sequences, roughly 25% occurring once. The CDR3 is made up of 17 amino acids. Trimming left V 0 bases short and J 0 bases short, with 15 bases between. Germline CDR1 and CDR2: SGDLS and YYNGEE. Per-sample yields of isolated PBMCs were at least 7 million. Total RNA, at least 6 micrograms per sample, was extracted from PBMCs. These data also formed part of another study, on T cells of mothers and their children. This second study says: A few healthy Caucasian mothers gave samples, and so did their six children.

The sample taken for sequencing was blood. The TCR sequence derives from a boy younger than 18 in good health. This chain joins TRBV9 and TRBJ1-1; possibly TRBD1 for D (6 bases). For the CDR3, the DNA is TGTGCCAGCAGCGTAGGCCGCCTTGCAGGGGTGAACACTGAAGCTTTCTTT. This codes for CASSVGRLAGVNTEAFF.